This T cell receptor beta chain was obtained from a study of T cell changes during pregnancy in multiple sclerosis. This clone was detected a few times. The CDR3 is made up of 13 amino acids. The germline gives CDR1 SEHNR, CDR2 FQNEAQ (reference sequence). Unmatched junction bases numbered 1, after V lost 1 base and J lost 4 bases. The protocol was immunoSEQ multiplex PCR, while the TCRdb copy is restricted to in-frame clones and leaves out a portion. The table includes around 40,000 clones, less than 95% detected once. The TCR comes from a female donor in good health, enrolled as a control in a pregnancy study. The gene calls are TRBV7-9 and TRBJ2-7, with 7 bases identical to TRBD2. The material sequenced was CD4+ T cells from peripheral blood mononuclear cells, taken in the first trimester of pregnancy. In DNA form, the CDR3 reads TGTGCCAGCAGCTTAGGACTAGCTTACGAGCAGTACTTC. Protein sequence: CASSLGLAYEQYF.